Listed below are T cell receptor beta chains from one sample, sequenced in a study of T cells in Graves' hyperthyroidism and ophthalmopathy. TCRdb recomputed calls from the multiplex PCR reads with MiXCR, one row per CDR3 protein. This repertoire shows about 500,000 distinct CDR3 sequences, approximately 15% found once; its top ten account for roughly 18%. Specimen: blood. All receptors come from a young woman with Graves' hyperthyroidism. Both conserved end residues are part of each CDR3. A D gene is named only where the DNA matches it firmly. Size is stated for part of the rows, as once, few or many counts, or as a class when the clone is expanded.

>TRBV30|many|NA|TRBJ2-1
CARAGGENNEQFF
TGTGCCCGAGCCGGCGGGGAGAACAATGAGCAGTTCTTC
>TRBV13|many|NA|TRBJ2-7
CASSLAGVLEQYF
TGTGCCAGCAGCTTAGCGGGGGTGCTCGAGCAGTACTTC
>TRBV4-1|NA|TRBD2|TRBJ2-5
CASSEYLRGGGETQYF
TGCGCCAGCAGCGAATACCTCCGGGGGGGTGGAGAGACCCAGTACTTC
>TRBV20-1|few|TRBD2|TRBJ2-2
CSAPNPSGGNTGELFF
TGCAGTGCCCCGAACCCTAGCGGGGGGAACACCGGGGAGCTGTTTTTT
>TRBV27|many|TRBD2|TRBJ2-1
CASSPTSVHEQFF
TGTGCCAGCAGTCCGACTAGCGTGCATGAGCAGTTCTTC
>TRBV6-5|many|NA|TRBJ2-3
CASSSLIRDDTQYF
TGTGCCAGCAGTTCACTGATCCGGGATGATACGCAGTATTTT
>TRBV6-4|few|NA|TRBJ1-5
CASSGYSFSNQPQHF
TGTGCCAGCAGTGGCTACAGTTTTAGCAATCAGCCCCAGCATTTT
>TRBV6-2/TRBV6-3|NA|NA|TRBJ1-2
CASSPTENYGYTF
TGTGCCAGCAGTCCCACAGAAAACTATGGCTACACCTTC
>TRBV7-2|many|NA|TRBJ2-7
CASSLARGATYEQYF
TGTGCCAGCAGCTTAGCGAGGGGGGCAACCTACGAGCAGTACTTC
>TRBV20-1|NA|NA|TRBJ2-1
CSAEDGQSSYNEQFF
TGCAGTGCCGAGGATGGGCAGAGCTCCTACAATGAGCAGTTCTTC
>TRBV25-1|few|NA|TRBJ2-5
CASSELIGTQYF
TGTGCCAGCAGTGAACTTATCGGGACACAGTACTTC
>TRBV20-1|many|NA|TRBJ1-5
CSAEQGDQPQHF
TGCAGTGCGGAGCAGGGAGATCAGCCCCAGCATTTT
>TRBV10-3|NA|NA|TRBJ1-1
CAISVGGGGSTEAFF
TGTGCCATCAGTGTCGGGGGCGGAGGGAGCACTGAAGCTTTCTTT
>TRBV3-1|NA|TRBD2|TRBJ2-5
CASSQVAGTQETQYF
TGTGCCAGCAGCCAAGTAGCGGGGACCCAAGAGACCCAGTACTTC
>TRBV20-1|NA|NA|TRBJ2-5
CSARERGGFETQYF
TGCAGTGCTAGAGAAAGGGGTGGGTTTGAGACCCAGTACTTC
>TRBV7-3|many|NA|TRBJ2-3
CASSEQGTGTDTQYF
TGTGCCAGCAGCGAACAGGGAACTGGCACAGATACGCAGTATTTT
>TRBV3-1|NA|NA|TRBJ1-3
CASSHQVSGNTIYF
TGTGCCAGCAGCCATCAAGTCTCTGGAAACACCATATATTTT
>TRBV4-2|once|NA|TRBJ1-5
CASSQGTEGNQPQHF
TGTGCCAGCAGCCAAGGGACAGAAGGCAATCAGCCCCAGCATTTT
>TRBV6-5|few|TRBD1|TRBJ2-6
CASSYAGQVNSGANVLTF
TGTGCCAGCAGTTACGCAGGACAGGTCAACTCTGGGGCCAACGTCCTGACTTTC
>TRBV7-2|many|TRBD1|TRBJ1-2
CASSLAGGQGIYGYTF
TGTGCCAGCAGCTTAGCGGGCGGACAGGGGATCTATGGCTACACCTTC
>TRBV28|few|NA|TRBJ2-2
CASSLGGSDSGELFF
TGTGCCAGCAGCCTGGGAGGCTCAGACAGCGGGGAGCTGTTTTTT
>TRBV6-2/TRBV6-3|many|TRBD2|TRBJ2-1
CASSATSGGTYNEQFF
TGTGCCAGCAGTGCTACTAGCGGGGGAACTTACAATGAGCAGTTCTTC
>TRBV15|many|NA|TRBJ2-3
CATSREQVRNTQYF
TGTGCCACCAGCAGAGAACAGGTTAGAAATACGCAGTATTTT